The 4 T cell receptor beta chains presented below share a single source sample, sequenced in a study of blood T cell repertoires in COVID-19. Libraries were prepared by immunoSEQ multiplex PCR; TCRdb keeps only in-frame clonotypes and omits some of them. The sample lists 140,000 to 150,000 clones, around 80% occurring once. Source material: peripheral blood. These receptors were taken from a human donor in a cohort sampled during active COVID-19.

J is TRBJ2-1 and V is TRBV7-2, with D uncertain. Trimming pared 7 bases from V and 8 bases from J, leaving 15 bases between. The CDR3 contains 13 residues. From germline, CDR1 is SGHTA and CDR2 FQGNSA. The CDR3 DNA is TGTGCCAGCACCCTCCCTAGGTCCCATGAGCAGTTCTTC. It specifies CASTLPRSHEQFF.

This rearrangement joins TRBV5-1 to TRBJ2-7, with D perhaps TRBD1 (5 bases). The CDR3 length is 14 residues. Germline V lookup: CDR1 SGHRS, CDR2 YFSETQ. V shed 7 bases and J shed 0 bases, with 14 bases lying between them. CDR3 in DNA: TGCGCCAGCGCCTCCCAGGGTGACTCCTACGAGCAGTACTTC. It is translated as CASASQGDSYEQYF.

The J gene is TRBJ1-4, the V gene TRBV30, with D maybe TRBD1 (5 bases). The CDR3 length is 14 residues. V was pared by 2 bases and J by 7 bases, with 14 bases between. The germline gives CDR1 GTSNPN, CDR2 SVGIG (reference sequence). In DNA, the CDR3 is TGTGCCTGGAGTCGGGGAGGGGATAGTGAAAAACTGTTTTTT. Translation gives CAWSRGGDSEKLFF.

The chain couples TRBV6-4 to TRBJ1-1; D is ambiguous. This CDR3 comprises 13 residues. Trimming cost V 6 bases and J 1 base, with 9 bases left between them. Germline CDR1 MRHNA, CDR2 SNTAGT. This CDR3 is CASSLEPNTEAFF. CDR3 DNA: TGTGCCAGCAGCTTGGAGCCGAACACTGAAGCTTTCTTT.